One sample yielded the 29 T cell receptor beta chains listed below, sequenced in a study of shared clonotypes between healthy human individuals. The repertoire was sequenced with immunoSEQ multiplex PCR; TCRdb's copy has only in-frame clones and lacks some. This table holds 2 million to 2.5 million clones, about 90% found once. The sequencing sample was made of naive CD4+ T cells from PBMCs. Subset described: CD45RA+ positively selected. These receptors came from a man aged 18 to 29 in good health. Some clones in this sample may be carry-over from other donors' samples.

This rearrangement joins TRBV5-6 to TRBJ2-6, with 11 bases lining up with TRBD1. With V trimmed by 1 base and J by 1 base, 4 bases remained unmatched. CDR3 length equals 18 residues. In germline, CDR1 is SGHDT, CDR2 YYEEEE. In DNA form, the CDR3 reads TGTGCCAGCAGCTTGCGCTGGGACAGGGGGTCTGGGGCCAACGTCCTGACTTTC. This translates into CASSLRWDRGSGANVLTF.

V and J are TRBV28 and TRBJ2-2; no definite D call. This CDR3 comprises 15 residues. V was shortened by 3 bases and J by 1 base, with 9 bases between the two germline ends. Germline CDR1 and CDR2: MDHEN and SYDVKM. The CDR3 sequence is CASSFHGLNTGELFF. CDR3 nucleotides: TGTGCCAGCAGTTTTCACGGGTTGAACACCGGGGAGCTGTTTTTT. Filled out from reference TRBV28 and TRBJ2-2, the complete variable domain reads DVKVTQSSRYLVKRTGEKVFLECVQDMDHENMFWYRQDPGLGLRLIYFSYDVKMKEKGDIPEGYSVSREKKERFSLILESASTNQTSMYLCASSFHGLNTGELFFGEGSRLTVL.

This clone was seen more than once but under ten times. This same CDR3 is encoded by further DNA sequences in the sample. This chain connects TRBV9 to TRBJ2-3; D unresolved. CDR1 is SGDLS and CDR2 is YYNGEE in the germline V gene. This CDR3 is 13 amino acids long. V was cut by 3 bases and J by 0 bases, with 5 bases left in between. The CDR3 loop reads CASSGSSTDTQYF. As DNA, the CDR3 is TGTGCCAGCAGCGGATCTAGCACAGATACGCAGTATTTT.

The table lists this clone with a count of one. V gene TRBV5-1 combines with J gene TRBJ2-1, with a possible D match to TRBD2 (5 bases). V was trimmed by 5 bases and J by 9 bases, leaving 21 bases between them. Germline V lookup: CDR1 SGHRS, CDR2 YFSETQ. The CDR3 is 15 amino acids. CDR3 in DNA: TGCGCCAGCAGGGCGCTAGCTACCGGCCCTAGTGAGCAGTTCTTC. Translated, it gives CASRALATGPSEQFF.

CDR3 nucleotide sequence: TGTGCCAGCAGCTATACTTCTTCAACCCCGGCGCTCCTTGGCGGCTACACCTTC. Protein product: CASSYTSSTPALLGGYTF. V usage is TRBV7-2 and J usage is TRBJ1-2; D remains ambiguous. V was pared by 4 bases and J by 8 bases, with 29 bases between. The CDR3 totals 18 residues. CDR1 is SGHTA and CDR2 is FQGNSA in the germline V gene.

This chain joins TRBV7-2 and TRBJ2-1, with D possibly matching TRBD2 (5 bases). The V and J ends lost 2 bases and 10 bases respectively, with 9 bases between them. Germline V lookup: CDR1 SGHTA, CDR2 FQGNSA. This CDR3 comprises 12 residues. The CDR3 here is CASSLTSREQFF. CDR3 nucleotide sequence: TGTGCCAGCAGCTTAACTAGTAGAGAGCAGTTCTTC.

This sequence joins TRBV5-1 and TRBJ2-1; 12 bases match TRBD2. This CDR3 contains 17 residues. Germline loops: CDR1 SGHRS, CDR2 YFSETQ. Germline trimming cut 4 bases from V and 8 bases from J; bases unmatched to any gene: 13. Here the CDR3 DNA reads TGCGCCAGCAGCCCAACCCCTAGCGGGAGGGCCACGGATGAGCAGTTCTTC. Amino acids: CASSPTPSGRATDEQFF.

The genes are TRBV28 and TRBJ2-5; TRBD1 or TRBD2 may be the D gene (5 bases each). The ends were cut back, 6 bases at V and 5 bases at J, with 10 bases in the middle. The CDR3 consists of 12 residues. The germline V gene has CDR1 MDHEN and CDR2 SYDVKM. The CDR3 loop reads CASRGPHETQYF. The CDR3 DNA follows: TGTGCCAGCAGGGGACCCCACGAGACCCAGTACTTC.

The genes are TRBV5-8 and TRBJ1-1; TRBD1 agrees at 11 bases. In germline, CDR1 is SGHTS, CDR2 YDEGEE. This CDR3 is built from 19 residues. V was clipped by 0 bases and J by 5 bases; unmatched bases: 15. Here the CDR3 reads CASSLVALGQGARRTEAFF. CDR3 coding DNA: TGTGCCAGCAGCTTGGTAGCCCTAGGACAGGGGGCTAGGAGGACTGAAGCTTTCTTT.

This clone has just one count. This chain joins TRBV5-1 and TRBJ2-1; 11 bases match TRBD2. Germline values: CDR1 SGHRS, CDR2 YFSETQ. The CDR3 has 20 amino acids. The junction had 15 bases not matched to a gene; V was cut back by 4 bases and J by 0 bases. CDR3 amino acids: CASSVAGLAGHLSSYNEQFF. DNA of the CDR3: TGCGCCAGCAGCGTGGCCGGACTAGCGGGTCACCTCAGCTCCTACAATGAGCAGTTCTTC.

The V and J genes are TRBV7-9 and TRBJ2-4; 9 nucleotides match TRBD2. The CDR3 runs to 16 residues. CDR1 and CDR2 (germline): SEHNR, FQNEAQ (reference sequence). V was clipped by 4 bases and J by 0 bases; unmatched bases: 4. The CDR3 protein is CASSSGTSRAKNIQYF. The CDR3 DNA is TGTGCCAGCAGCTCCGGGACTAGCAGAGCCAAAAACATTCAGTACTTC.

This chain links TRBV5-1 with TRBJ2-7, with D tentatively TRBD1 (6 bases). V was shortened by 4 bases and J by 0 bases, with 11 bases between the two germline ends. Per germline, CDR1 SGHRS and CDR2 YFSETQ. This CDR3 is 14 amino acids long. The CDR3: CASSQGPTSYEQYF. For the CDR3, the DNA is TGCGCCAGCAGCCAGGGGCCCACCTCCTACGAGCAGTACTTC.

Notes on this clone: Other DNA sequences in this sample translate to the same CDR3. The chain has TRBV7-9 and TRBJ1-1; D unresolved. From germline, CDR1 is SEHNR and CDR2 FQNEAQ (reference sequence). Trimming stripped 5 bases from V and 3 bases from J, with 10 bases between. The CDR3 sequence is 13 residues long. CDR3 DNA sequence: TGTGCCAGCAGCCCCACGGGGTACACTGAAGCTTTCTTT. This codes for CASSPTGYTEAFF. The whole variable domain, filled in from reference TRBV7-9 and TRBJ1-1, reads DTGVSQNPRHKITKRGQNVTFRCDPISEHNRLYWYRQTLGQGPEFLTYFQNEAQLEKSRLLSDRFSAERPKGSFSTLEIQRTEQGDSAMYLCASSPTGYTEAFFGQGTRLTVV.

The V gene is TRBV2, the J gene TRBJ2-7; 8 nucleotides line up with TRBD1. CDR1 is SNHLY and CDR2 is FYNNEI in the germline V gene. V shed 8 bases, J shed 3 bases, and the junction held 3 bases outside the gene matches. The CDR3 has 12 residues. The CDR3 DNA reads TGTGCCAGCGGCACAGGGGGCTACGAGCAGTACTTC. Residues: CASGTGGYEQYF.

V and J are TRBV28 and TRBJ2-2, with D perhaps matching TRBD2 (5 bases). The length of the CDR3 is 15 residues. CDR1 and CDR2 (germline): MDHEN, SYDVKM. The ends were cut back, 5 bases at V and 6 bases at J, with 16 bases in the middle. CDR3 region: CASSPPGLRAGELFF. As DNA, the CDR3 is TGTGCCAGCAGTCCCCCCGGACTGAGGGCCGGGGAGCTGTTTTTT. The whole variable domain, remainder taken from reference TRBV28 and TRBJ2-2, is DVKVTQSSRYLVKRTGEKVFLECVQDMDHENMFWYRQDPGLGLRLIYFSYDVKMKEKGDIPEGYSVSREKKERFSLILESASTNQTSMYLCASSPPGLRAGELFFGEGSRLTVL.

The chain has TRBV9 and TRBJ2-4; a weak D match, TRBD1 (6 bases). The CDR3 sequence is 14 residues long. Germline lookup yields CDR1 SGDLS and CDR2 YYNGEE. The germline V and J ends were trimmed by 0 bases and 3 bases, with 7 bases remaining between them. This CDR3 reads CASSVGQDKNIQYF. CDR3 nucleotides: TGTGCCAGCAGCGTAGGACAGGACAAAAACATTCAGTACTTC.

This chain connects TRBV9 to TRBJ1-2; no clear D gene. The germline V gene encodes CDR1 SGDLS and CDR2 YYNGEE. CDR3 length: 13 amino acids. V lost 4 bases, J lost 4 bases, and 11 bases lay in between. For the CDR3, the DNA is TGTGCCAGCAGCCCCGGACCGAGCTATGGCTACACCTTC. It specifies CASSPGPSYGYTF.

The rearrangement joins TRBV14 to TRBJ2-4; 11 bases map to TRBD1. CDR3 size: 15 residues. The V gene end was trimmed by 4 bases and the J gene end by 6 bases; junction bases not matched to a gene: 5. Germline V lookup: CDR1 SGHDN, CDR2 FVKESK. This CDR3 reads CASSPGQGARNIQYF. In DNA, the CDR3 is TGTGCCAGCAGCCCCGGACAGGGGGCTCGAAACATTCAGTACTTC. Based on the CDR3 plus reference TRBV14 and TRBJ2-4, the full variable domain is EAGVTQFPSHSVIEKGQTVTLRCDPISGHDNLYWYRRVMGKEIKFLLHFVKESKQDESGMPNNRFLAERTGGTYSTLKVQPAELEDSGVYFCASSPGQGARNIQYFGAGTRLSVL.

This chain joins TRBV10-3 and TRBJ1-6; 10 bases line up with TRBD1. The trim removed 3 bases at V and 9 bases at J, leaving 5 bases unmatched. Looked up from germline, CDR1 is ENHRY and CDR2 is SYGVKD. This CDR3 contains 15 residues. The CDR3: CAISEGTGVISPLHF. The CDR3 DNA sequence: TGTGCCATCAGTGAAGGGACAGGGGTTATTTCACCCCTCCACTTT.

The gene calls are TRBV5-1 and TRBJ1-2; no clear D. Trimming removed 1 base at V and 7 bases at J, with 17 bases between. The CDR3 sequence is 15 residues long. Germline loops: CDR1 SGHRS, CDR2 YFSETQ. The CDR3 nucleotides are TGCGCCAGCAGCTTGACGAGGACGACCCCACTTGGCTACACCTTC. Protein product: CASSLTRTTPLGYTF.

The rearrangement uses TRBV2 and TRBJ2-7, with D tentatively TRBD1 (6 bases). The germline V and J ends were trimmed by 8 bases and 3 bases, with 8 bases remaining between them. The germline V gene has CDR1 SNHLY and CDR2 FYNNEI. The CDR3 covers 11 residues. The CDR3 reads CASQGGYEQYF. The CDR3 DNA is TGTGCCAGCCAAGGGGGCTACGAGCAGTACTTC.

V and J are TRBV6-5 and TRBJ1-5; D is perhaps TRBD1 (6 bases). The CDR3 has 16 residues. CDR1 MNHEY and CDR2 SVGAGI come from the germline V gene. The germline V and J ends were trimmed by 2 bases and 5 bases, with 16 bases remaining between them. The CDR3: CASSYPLTGLDQPQHF. The CDR3 DNA reads TGTGCCAGCAGTTACCCCCTTACAGGGCTGGATCAGCCCCAGCATTTT.

This sequence joins TRBV19 and TRBJ2-5, with TRBD2 matching over 8 bases. CDR1 LNHDA and CDR2 SQIVND come from the germline V gene (reference sequence). J lost 4 bases, V lost 4 bases, and 11 bases had no gene match. The length of the CDR3 is 16 residues. As DNA, the CDR3 is TGTGCCAGTAGTAACTCCGGGAGGGCCTCGGCAGAGACCCAGTACTTC. Translated, it gives CASSNSGRASAETQYF.

Comment on this clone: Other DNA sequences from this sample encode an identical CDR3 as well. The chain couples TRBV7-2 to TRBJ2-7; 12 nucleotides match TRBD2. Germline-derived CDR1 and CDR2 are SGHTA and FQGNSA. This CDR3 contains 15 residues. V was clipped by 5 bases and J by 3 bases; unmatched bases: 5. For the CDR3, the DNA is TGTGCCAGCAGCCCGCGACTAGCGGGAGACTACGAGCAGTACTTC. Its protein is CASSPRLAGDYEQYF. The full variable domain, in which reference TRBV7-2 and TRBJ2-7 provide the parts outside the CDR3, is GAGVSQSPSNKVTEKGKDVELRCDPISGHTALYWYRQSLGQGLEFLIYFQGNSAPDKSGLPSDRFSAERTGGSVSTLTIQRTQQEDSAVYLCASSPRLAGDYEQYFGPGTRLTVT.

V usage is TRBV11-2 and J usage is TRBJ2-1; TRBD1 is a possible D gene (6 bases). V shed 0 bases and J shed 3 bases, with 18 bases lying between them. CDR3 length: 18 amino acids. Per the germline V gene, CDR1 is SGHAT and CDR2 is FQNNGV. CDR3 loop: CASSLEGARGAFYNEQFF. DNA for the CDR3: TGTGCCAGCAGCTTAGAGGGGGCCAGAGGTGCTTTCTACAATGAGCAGTTCTTC.

This clone has a handful of counts. Other DNA variants within this sample encode the same CDR3. The chain carries TRBV7-2 and TRBJ1-1; D remains ambiguous. The germline gives CDR1 SGHTA, CDR2 FQGNSA. The CDR3 has 14 amino acids. Deletions cut 0 bases from V and 2 bases from J, with 7 bases between. The CDR3: CASSLAWGNTEAFF. The CDR3 region has the DNA TGTGCCAGCAGCTTAGCTTGGGGTAACACTGAAGCTTTCTTT.

A note on this clone: The same CDR3 arises from other DNA sequences in this sample as well. The chain joins TRBV18 to TRBJ2-7; D not resolved. Germline V gene lookup returns CDR1 KGHSH and CDR2 LQKENI. V was cut by 1 base and J by 6 bases, with 7 bases left in between. The CDR3 consists of 12 residues. CDR3 residues: CASSPLGSEQYF. The CDR3 bases are TGTGCCAGCTCACCACTTGGGTCCGAGCAGTACTTC. The full variable domain, in which reference TRBV18 and TRBJ2-7 provide the parts outside the CDR3, is NAGVMQNPRHLVRRRGQEARLRCSPMKGHSHVYWYRQLPEEGLKFMVYLQKENIIDESGMPKERFSAEFPKEGPSILRIQQVVRGDSAAYFCASSPLGSEQYFGPGTRLTVT.

J is TRBJ1-5 and V is TRBV19; D unresolved. Germline V gene sequence: CDR1 LNHDA, CDR2 SQIVND (reference sequence). Trimming shortened V by 8 bases and J by 7 bases, and 12 bases separated the two germline ends. There are 12 residues in the CDR3. In DNA, the CDR3 is TGTGCCAGTCAAAGGGCTCTACAGCCCCAGCATTTT. It specifies CASQRALQPQHF.

The rearrangement joins TRBV2 to TRBJ1-3; D might be TRBD1 (6 bases). The CDR3 is made up of 15 amino acids. V was trimmed by 7 bases and J by 0 bases, leaving 13 bases between them. Germline V gene sequence: CDR1 SNHLY, CDR2 FYNNEI. CDR3 sequence (DNA): TGTGCCAGCAAACAAGCGACAGGCTCTGGAAACACCATATATTTT. Translating it yields CASKQATGSGNTIYF.